This T cell receptor beta chain was sequenced for a study of blood T cell repertoires in COVID-19. Here immunoSEQ multiplex PCR was the method, and the copy in TCRdb shows in-frame clones only, minus some. The sample includes approximately 210,000 clones, more than 70% of them seen just once. The sample taken for sequencing was peripheral blood. The source of this sequence is a woman aged 80 or over with acute or convalescent COVID-19.

The CDR3 sequence is CASSSTLTGELFF. The CDR3 nucleotides read TGCGCCAGCAGCTCCACTTTAACCGGGGAGCTGTTTTTT. V is TRBV5-1 and J is TRBJ2-2; D ambiguous. The CDR3 runs to 13 residues. V dropped 3 bases and J dropped 5 bases, with 8 bases sitting between them. In germline, CDR1 is SGHRS, CDR2 YFSETQ.